Below, 21 T cell receptor beta chains from the same sample are listed, as sequenced in a study of control samples from healthy donors and cancer patients. This table comes from immunoSEQ multiplex PCR, and its TCRdb copy is limited to in-frame clones, with some not included. In the table there are 100,000 to 150,000 clones, under 90% of which are singletons. The specimen sequenced was PBMCs. All receptors derive from a man aged 45-65 years with head and neck cancer.

The genes are TRBV28 and TRBJ1-1; D perhaps matches TRBD1 (5 bases). Trimming shortened V by 7 bases and J by 5 bases, and 17 bases separated the two germline ends. CDR1 and CDR2 from the germline V gene are MDHEN and SYDVKM. The CDR3 totals 14 residues. CDR3: CASTQGGVVTEAFF. The CDR3 DNA reads TGTGCCAGCACGCAAGGAGGGGTCGTGACTGAAGCTTTCTTT.

V and J are TRBV6-5 and TRBJ2-7; TRBD2 matches at 9 bases. Germline V gives CDR1 MNHEY, CDR2 SVGAGI. V gave up 6 bases and J gave up 1 base; unmatched junction bases: 7. The CDR3 runs to 15 residues. The CDR3 sequence: CASRPSGGSSYEQYF. In DNA form, the CDR3 reads TGTGCCAGCAGACCCAGCGGGGGGAGTTCCTACGAGCAGTACTTC.

The chain has TRBV5-1 and TRBJ2-1, with D maybe TRBD1 (5 bases). Germline-derived CDR1 and CDR2 are SGHRS and YFSETQ. V lost 1 base and J lost 7, with 6 bases in between. There are 12 residues in the CDR3. The CDR3 is CASSLTGNEQFF. The CDR3 region has the DNA TGCGCCAGCAGCTTGACAGGTAATGAGCAGTTCTTC.

The J gene is TRBJ2-1, the V gene TRBV28, with a weak D call TRBD2 (6 bases). Germline loops: CDR1 MDHEN, CDR2 SYDVKM. Trimming shortened V by 8 bases and J by 4 bases, and 15 bases separated the two germline ends. This CDR3 comprises 14 residues. The CDR3 nucleotides are TGTGCCAGCCTAAGTCTAGCGCGGTACAATGAGCAGTTCTTC. As protein: CASLSLARYNEQFF.

This chain links TRBV15 with TRBJ2-3; 8 bases agree with TRBD2. CDR3 length: 17 amino acids. V shed 3 bases and J 7 bases; nucleotides not matched to a gene: 15. The germline V gene encodes CDR1 LNHNV and CDR2 YYDKDF (reference sequence). CDR3 in DNA: TGTGCCACCAGCAGGACGACCGGGAGGGGACTCCGCAATACGCAGTATTTT. Encoded protein: CATSRTTGRGLRNTQYF.

This chain joins TRBV30 and TRBJ2-3, with 9 bases that match TRBD2. V gave up 8 bases and J gave up 4 bases; unmatched junction bases: 4. There are 12 residues in the CDR3. Germline CDR1 reads GTSNPN; CDR2 reads SVGIG (reference sequence). The chain's CDR3 is CAASGGPDTQYF. The CDR3 DNA reads as TGTGCCGCCAGCGGGGGGCCAGATACGCAGTATTTT.

The chain combines TRBV12-3 or TRBV12-4 with TRBJ1-1; no definite D call. V lost 3 bases and J lost 2, with 4 bases in between. The CDR3 covers 12 residues. CDR3 nucleotide sequence: TGTGCCAGCAGTTTTTCCAACACTGAAGCTTTCTTT. This translates into CASSFSNTEAFF.

The genes are TRBV10-1 and TRBJ2-2; 7 nucleotides align to TRBD2. Trimming took 11 bases from V and 4 from J; bases not matched to a gene: 13. Germline V gene data show CDR1 as WNHNN and CDR2 as SYGVQD (reference sequence). The CDR3 extends over 15 amino acids. This CDR3 reads CARGEGPGGTGELFF. As DNA, the CDR3 is TGCGCCCGGGGGGAGGGGCCGGGGGGCACCGGGGAGCTGTTTTTT.

As concerns this clone: The sample holds other DNA sequences that translate to the same CDR3. This chain uses TRBV29-1 with TRBJ2-1; 8 bases are shared with TRBD2. The CDR3 extends over 10 amino acids. Trimming at V came to 6 bases and at J to 12 bases, leaving 4 bases not matched to a gene. Looked up from germline, CDR1 is SQVTM and CDR2 is ANQGSEA. For the CDR3, the DNA is TGCAGCGTAGGACTAGCTTGGCAGTTCTTC. This codes for CSVGLAWQFF.

This chain joins TRBV6-5 and TRBJ1-5; D is ambiguous. The V end lost 4 bases, the J end lost 6 bases, and 7 bases lay between the germline ends. The CDR3 totals 12 residues. Germline CDR1 MNHEY, CDR2 SVGAGI. The CDR3 spells CASSSFGQPQHF. The CDR3 DNA follows: TGTGCCAGCAGTTCCTTCGGTCAGCCCCAGCATTTT.

The V call is TRBV28, the J call TRBJ1-5; TRBD1 might be the D (5 bases). Deletions cut 5 bases from V and 7 bases from J, with 9 bases between. Germline CDR1 is MDHEN and CDR2 is SYDVKM. The CDR3 spans 12 residues. CDR3 sequence reads: CASSLGRQPQHF. DNA of the CDR3: TGTGCCAGCAGTCTGGGACGGCAGCCCCAGCATTTT.

The V call is TRBV5-5, the J call TRBJ1-4, with D tentatively TRBD1 (6 bases). Trimming left V 0 bases short and J 6 bases short, with 15 bases between. CDR3 length: 16 residues. Germline V gene lookup returns CDR1 SGHKS and CDR2 YYEKEE (reference sequence). CDR3 bases: TGTGCCAGCAGCTTGGTCCAGGGGATTTTGTATGAAAAACTGTTTTTT. Protein sequence: CASSLVQGILYEKLFF.

The chain carries TRBV29-1 and TRBJ2-1; 11 bases are shared with TRBD2. The germline gives CDR1 SQVTM, CDR2 ANQGSEA. This CDR3 region has 14 residues. The trim removed 7 bases at V and 4 bases at J, leaving 6 bases unmatched. CDR3 region: CSANLAGGYNEQFF. The CDR3, as DNA: TGCAGCGCTAATCTAGCGGGGGGTTACAATGAGCAGTTCTTC.

The V call is TRBV5-4, the J call TRBJ1-4; D gene ambiguous. The ends were cut back, 4 bases at V and 8 bases at J, with 15 bases in the middle. CDR1 SGHNT and CDR2 YYREEE come from the germline V gene (reference sequence). The CDR3 totals 14 residues. The CDR3 reads CASSPTYDGEKLFF. As DNA, the CDR3 is TGTGCCAGCAGCCCGACGTACGACGGCGAAAAACTGTTTTTT.

The chain joins TRBV4-2 to TRBJ2-1; D uncertain. The ends were cut back, 6 bases at V and 3 bases at J, with 12 bases in the middle. Per germline, CDR1 LGHNA and CDR2 YNFKEQ. The CDR3 is 14 amino acids. The CDR3 DNA follows: TGTGCCAGCAGGGTAGGTCGTAACTACAATGAGCAGTTCTTC. Its translation: CASRVGRNYNEQFF.

The chain has TRBV6-6 and TRBJ2-5, with 7 bases matching TRBD1. CDR1 is MNHNY and CDR2 is SVGAGI in the germline V gene (reference sequence). Trimming at V came to 3 bases and at J to 2 bases, leaving 9 bases not matched to a gene. The CDR3 runs to 16 residues. Here the CDR3 reads CASSYGAMTGQETQYF. Here the CDR3 DNA reads TGTGCCAGCAGTTATGGGGCCATGACAGGGCAAGAGACCCAGTACTTC.

This clone has a handful of counts. CDR3 in amino acids: CASSLGTDPYQPQHF. For the CDR3, the DNA is TGTGCCAGCAGCTTAGGGACAGACCCCTATCAGCCCCAGCATTTT. The chain has TRBV11-2 and TRBJ1-5; D possibly corresponds to TRBD1 (6 bases). The germline gives CDR1 SGHAT, CDR2 FQNNGV. This CDR3 has 15 amino acids. The V end was cut by 1 base, the J end by 5 bases, with 12 bases between.

The rearrangement uses TRBV7-9 and TRBJ2-2; possible D gene TRBD2, 6 bases. Germline loops: CDR1 SEHNR, CDR2 FQNEAQ (reference sequence). The CDR3 has 14 residues. The germline V and J ends were trimmed by 2 bases and 4 bases, with 8 bases remaining between them. This CDR3 reads CASSLFGGTGELFF. In DNA form, the CDR3 reads TGTGCCAGCAGCTTATTCGGGGGCACCGGGGAGCTGTTTTTT.

The chain combines TRBV18 with TRBJ1-5; 7 bases align to TRBD1. This CDR3 has 14 residues. Unmatched junction bases numbered 4, after V lost 3 bases and J lost 5 bases. Looked up from germline, CDR1 is KGHSH and CDR2 is LQKENI. This CDR3 is CASSPDRVDQPQHF. Here the CDR3 DNA reads TGTGCCAGCTCACCCGACAGGGTGGATCAGCCCCAGCATTTT.

The chain joins TRBV19 to TRBJ2-5; 14 bases are a match to TRBD2. The CDR3 runs to 15 residues. V dropped 6 bases and J dropped 4; count of bases not matched to a gene: 4. From germline, CDR1 is LNHDA and CDR2 SQIVND (reference sequence). The CDR3, as DNA: TGTGCCAGTAGAACGGGACTAGCGGGAGCAGAGACCCAGTACTTC. It codes for CASRTGLAGAETQYF.

The rearrangement links TRBV28 to TRBJ2-7; D is ambiguous. The length of the CDR3 is 12 residues. CDR1 is MDHEN, CDR2 SYDVKM, per germline. Trimming removed 2 bases at V and 3 bases at J, with 5 bases between. The CDR3 nucleotides read TGTGCCAGCAGTTTACTGAACTACGAGCAGTACTTC. It yields the protein CASSLLNYEQYF.